This TCR beta chain was recovered during a study of radiotherapy plus CTLA-4 blockade in lung cancer. For the study at large: Objective responses were observed in 18% of patients, and disease control was achieved by approximately 34%.

V lost 1 base, J lost 9 bases, and 6 bases stayed unmatched. Germline V gene sequence: CDR1 SGHRS, CDR2 YFSETQ. The CDR3 spans 15 residues. Clones were read by immunoSEQ multiplex PCR, and TCRdb kept only the in-frame ones, dropping some. Among roughly 80,000 clones, about four fifths were seen once, and the ten largest hold approximately 3.9%. Study findings and constraints: The authors reported that early blood T cell clone dynamics, with interferon-beta, best predicted response. Expansion in blood of tumor-derived TCR clones was seen after radiotherapy plus ipilimumab.

In regard to this clone: The antigen is unknown.

The sequence was collected from a human donor with non-small cell lung cancer who had a partial response to radiotherapy plus ipilimumab. Some clones in this sample may be carry-over from other donors' samples. This chain joins TRBV5-1 and TRBJ2-1; TRBD1 agrees at 11 bases. Sequencing used peripheral blood, obtained from a patient treated with radiotherapy plus ipilimumab. For the CDR3, the DNA is TGCGCCAGCAGCTTGTCCGGACAGGGGGCTAGTGAGCAGTTCTTC. Amino acid sequence: CASSLSGQGASEQFF. The variable domain in full, completed from reference TRBV5-1 and TRBJ2-1, reads KAGVTQTPRYLIKTRGQQVTLSCSPISGHRSVSWYQQTPGQGLQFLFEYFSETQRNKGNFPGRFSGRQFSNSRSEMNVSTLELGDSALYLCASSLSGQGASEQFFGPGTRLTVL.